Listed below are T cell receptor beta chains from one sample, sequenced in a study of STAT5B mutations in CD4+ large granular lymphocyte leukemia. Libraries were prepared by immunoSEQ multiplex PCR; TCRdb keeps only in-frame clonotypes and omits some of them. This table holds about 40,000 clones, around 85% found once. Sequencing input: CD4+ T cells from blood buffy coats. The receptors come from a human donor in good health. Each CDR3 is given without its conserved first and last residue. Rows give clone size only sometimes, using once, few, many, or a class for an expanded clone.

j_call v_call clone_size cdr3_aa
NA TRBV2 NA ASTWFGTVQF
TRBJ1-5 TRBV5-1 few ASSLGSGENQPQH
NA TRBV7-9 NA ASSGPGGSVGEQY
TRBJ1-1 TRBV5-5 NA ASSLAPGGSEAF
TRBJ2-7 TRBV6-1 NA ASSEATLGRLSYEQY
TRBJ1-2 TRBV30 NA AWSWDRGVGYT
TRBJ2-7 TRBV11-2 NA ASRSVSGALTTQY
TRBJ2-1 TRBV7-9 NA ASSLRQGVENEQF
TRBJ1-4 TRBV6-5 NA ASRVGGANEKLF
TRBJ2-1 TRBV7-9 few ASSPRSSGTEQF
NA TRBV30 NA AWSPAMRSEQY
TRBJ2-3 TRBV5-4 NA ASSLASTDTQY
TRBJ1-5 TRBV18 NA ASSPRQGTSNQPQH
TRBJ1-6 TRBV19 NA ASSRGGSSYNSPLH
TRBJ2-1 TRBV2 NA ASSVVMGGQF
TRBJ2-5 TRBV5-5 NA ASSRAGTGQETQY
TRBJ1-1 TRBV5-4 NA ASSFGMGRVNTEAF
TRBJ2-3 TRBV4-3 NA ASSIGQDTDTQY
TRBJ1-1 TRBV7-3 NA ASSFTGQGNTEAF
TRBJ2-3 TRBV5-4 NA ASSYYSSPADTQY
TRBJ2-2 TRBV2 NA ATTDRANTGELF
TRBJ2-1 TRBV6-1 NA ASSVSGRELSYNEQF
TRBJ2-7 TRBV19 NA ASADGTARDEQY
TRBJ2-2 TRBV27 NA ASRDRDRGELF
TRBJ2-1 TRBV6-4 NA ASSPGTSGSYNEQF